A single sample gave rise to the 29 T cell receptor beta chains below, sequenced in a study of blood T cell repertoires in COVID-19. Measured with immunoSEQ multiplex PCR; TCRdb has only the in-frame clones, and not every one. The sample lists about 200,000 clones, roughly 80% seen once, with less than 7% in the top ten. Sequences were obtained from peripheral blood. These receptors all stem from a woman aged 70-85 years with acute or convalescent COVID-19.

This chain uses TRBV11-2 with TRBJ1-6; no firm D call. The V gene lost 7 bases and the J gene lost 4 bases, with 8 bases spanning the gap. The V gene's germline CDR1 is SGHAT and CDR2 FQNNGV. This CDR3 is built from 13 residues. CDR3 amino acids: CASTGEYNSPLHF. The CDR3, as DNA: TGTGCCAGCACCGGAGAGTATAATTCACCCCTCCACTTT. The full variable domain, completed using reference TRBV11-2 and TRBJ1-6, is EAGVAQSPRYKIIEKRQSVAFWCNPISGHATLYWYQQILGQGPKLLIQFQNNGVVDDSQLPKDRFSAERLKGVDSTLKIQPAKLEDSAVYLCASTGEYNSPLHFGNGTRLTVT.

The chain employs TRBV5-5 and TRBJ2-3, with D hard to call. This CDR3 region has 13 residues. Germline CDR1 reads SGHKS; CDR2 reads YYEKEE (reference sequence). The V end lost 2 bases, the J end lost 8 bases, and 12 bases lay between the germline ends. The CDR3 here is CASSFLGTGTQYF. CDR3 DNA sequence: TGTGCCAGCAGCTTCCTAGGAACCGGTACGCAGTATTTT.

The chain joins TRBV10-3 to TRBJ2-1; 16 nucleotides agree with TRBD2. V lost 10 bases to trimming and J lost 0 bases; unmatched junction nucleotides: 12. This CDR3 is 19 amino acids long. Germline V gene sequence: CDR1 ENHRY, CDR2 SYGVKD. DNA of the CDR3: TGTGCCACCGCTAAGGGACTAGCGGGAGGGCCGGGCTCCTACAATGAGCAGTTCTTC. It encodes CATAKGLAGGPGSYNEQFF.

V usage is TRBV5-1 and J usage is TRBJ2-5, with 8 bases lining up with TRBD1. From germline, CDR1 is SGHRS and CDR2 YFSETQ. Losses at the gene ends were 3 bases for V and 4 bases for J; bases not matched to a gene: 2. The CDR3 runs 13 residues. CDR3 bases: TGCGCCAGCAGCTCCACAGGGGGAGAGACCCAGTACTTC. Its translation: CASSSTGGETQYF.

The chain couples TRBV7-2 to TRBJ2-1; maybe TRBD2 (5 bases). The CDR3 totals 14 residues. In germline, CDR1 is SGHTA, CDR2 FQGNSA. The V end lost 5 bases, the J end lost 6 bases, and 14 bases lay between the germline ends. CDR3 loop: CASSTSVAINEQFF. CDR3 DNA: TGTGCCAGCAGCACGTCGGTAGCGATCAATGAGCAGTTCTTC. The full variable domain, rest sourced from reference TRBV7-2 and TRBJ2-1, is GAGVSQSPSNKVTEKGKDVELRCDPISGHTALYWYRQSLGQGLEFLIYFQGNSAPDKSGLPSDRFSAERTGGSVSTLTIQRTQQEDSAVYLCASSTSVAINEQFFGPGTRLTVL.

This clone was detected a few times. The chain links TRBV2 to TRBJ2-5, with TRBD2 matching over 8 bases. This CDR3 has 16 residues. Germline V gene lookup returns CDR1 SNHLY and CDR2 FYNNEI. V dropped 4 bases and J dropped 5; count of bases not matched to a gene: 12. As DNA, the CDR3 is TGTGCCAGCAGTGGCACAAGCGGGAGTTATGGGGAGACCCAGTACTTC. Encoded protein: CASSGTSGSYGETQYF.

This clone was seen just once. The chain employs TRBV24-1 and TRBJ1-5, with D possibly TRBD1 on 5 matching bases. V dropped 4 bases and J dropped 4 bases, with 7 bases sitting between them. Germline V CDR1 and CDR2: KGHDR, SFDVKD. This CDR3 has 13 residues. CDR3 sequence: CATSEPGNQPQHF. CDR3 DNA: TGTGCCACCAGTGAACCAGGGAATCAGCCCCAGCATTTT.

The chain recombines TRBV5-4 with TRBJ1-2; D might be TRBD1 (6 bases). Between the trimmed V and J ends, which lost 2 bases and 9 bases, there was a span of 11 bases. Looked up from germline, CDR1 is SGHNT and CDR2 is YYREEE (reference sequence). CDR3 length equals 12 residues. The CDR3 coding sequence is TGTGCCAGCAGCTTAGATGACAGGAGCTACACCTTC. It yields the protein CASSLDDRSYTF.

The CDR3 region is CATSDIRQGIPGELFF. In DNA, the CDR3 is TGTGCCACCAGTGATATTAGACAGGGAATCCCCGGGGAGCTGTTTTTT. V and J are TRBV24-1 and TRBJ2-2; 7 nucleotides align to TRBD1. V lost 3 bases to trimming and J lost 6 bases; unmatched junction nucleotides: 9. Germline CDR1 KGHDR, CDR2 SFDVKD. The CDR3 covers 16 residues.

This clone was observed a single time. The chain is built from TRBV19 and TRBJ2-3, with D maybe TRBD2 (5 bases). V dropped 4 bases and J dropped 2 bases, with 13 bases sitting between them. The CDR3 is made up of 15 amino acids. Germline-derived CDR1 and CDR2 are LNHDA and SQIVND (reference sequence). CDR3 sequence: CASSTSTGSTDTQYF. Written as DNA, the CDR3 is TGTGCCAGTAGTACTTCCACGGGATCCACAGATACGCAGTATTTT.

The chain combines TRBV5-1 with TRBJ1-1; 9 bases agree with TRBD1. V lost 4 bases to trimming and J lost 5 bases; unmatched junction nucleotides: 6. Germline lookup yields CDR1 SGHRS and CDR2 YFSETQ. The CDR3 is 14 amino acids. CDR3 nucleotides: TGCGCCAGCAGCAGGGACAGGGTTGGGACTGAAGCTTTCTTT. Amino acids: CASSRDRVGTEAFF. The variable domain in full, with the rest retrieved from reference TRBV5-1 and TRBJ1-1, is KAGVTQTPRYLIKTRGQQVTLSCSPISGHRSVSWYQQTPGQGLQFLFEYFSETQRNKGNFPGRFSGRQFSNSRSEMNVSTLELGDSALYLCASSRDRVGTEAFFGQGTRLTVV.

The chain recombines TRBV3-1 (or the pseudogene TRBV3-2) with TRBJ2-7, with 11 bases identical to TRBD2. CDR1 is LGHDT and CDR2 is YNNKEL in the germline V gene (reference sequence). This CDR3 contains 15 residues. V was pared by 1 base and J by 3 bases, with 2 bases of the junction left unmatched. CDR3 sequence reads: CASSQVAGGFYEQYF. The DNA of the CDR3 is TGTGCCAGCAGCCAAGTAGCGGGAGGGTTCTACGAGCAGTACTTC.

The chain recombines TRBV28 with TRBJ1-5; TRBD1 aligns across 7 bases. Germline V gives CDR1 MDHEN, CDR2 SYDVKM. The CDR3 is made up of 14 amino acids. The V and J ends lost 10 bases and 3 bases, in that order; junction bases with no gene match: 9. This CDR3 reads CATTTGTTNQPQHF. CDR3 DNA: TGTGCCACCACGACAGGGACGACCAATCAGCCCCAGCATTTT.

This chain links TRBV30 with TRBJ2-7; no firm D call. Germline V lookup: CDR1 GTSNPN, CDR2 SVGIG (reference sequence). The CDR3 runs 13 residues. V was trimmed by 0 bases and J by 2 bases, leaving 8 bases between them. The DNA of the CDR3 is TGTGCCTGGAGTGTATCTTCCCCCTACGAGCAGTACTTC. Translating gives CAWSVSSPYEQYF.

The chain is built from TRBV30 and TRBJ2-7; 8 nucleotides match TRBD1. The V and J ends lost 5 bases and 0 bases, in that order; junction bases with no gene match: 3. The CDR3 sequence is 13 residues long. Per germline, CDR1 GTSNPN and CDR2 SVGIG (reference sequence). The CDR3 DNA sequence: TGTGCCTGGTCGACAGGGGACTCCTACGAGCAGTACTTC. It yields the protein CAWSTGDSYEQYF.

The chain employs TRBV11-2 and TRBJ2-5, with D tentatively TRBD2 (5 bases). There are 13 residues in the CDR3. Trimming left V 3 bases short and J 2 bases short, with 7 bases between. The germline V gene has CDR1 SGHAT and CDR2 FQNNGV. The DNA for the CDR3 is TGTGCCAGCAGCTTCCGGGGTCAAGAGACCCAGTACTTC. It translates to CASSFRGQETQYF.

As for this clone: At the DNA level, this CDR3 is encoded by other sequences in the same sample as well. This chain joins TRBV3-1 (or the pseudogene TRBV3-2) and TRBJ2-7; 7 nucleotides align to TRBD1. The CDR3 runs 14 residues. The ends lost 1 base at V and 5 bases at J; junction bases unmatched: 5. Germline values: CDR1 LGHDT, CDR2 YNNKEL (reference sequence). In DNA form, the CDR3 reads TGTGCCAGCAGCCAAGGAACAGGGGTCCACGAGCAGTACTTC. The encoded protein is CASSQGTGVHEQYF.

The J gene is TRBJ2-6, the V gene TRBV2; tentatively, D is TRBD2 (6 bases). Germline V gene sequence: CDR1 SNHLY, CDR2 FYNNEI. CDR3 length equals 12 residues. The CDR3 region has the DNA TGTGTCTGGGGGGCTGGGGCCAACGTCCTGACTTTC. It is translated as CVWGAGANVLTF.

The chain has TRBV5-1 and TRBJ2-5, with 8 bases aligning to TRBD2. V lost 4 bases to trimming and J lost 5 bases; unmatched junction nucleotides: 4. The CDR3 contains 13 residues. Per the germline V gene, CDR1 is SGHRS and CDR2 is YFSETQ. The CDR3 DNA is TGCGCCAGCAGCCCCTCGGGAGGGGAGACCCAGTACTTC. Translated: CASSPSGGETQYF.

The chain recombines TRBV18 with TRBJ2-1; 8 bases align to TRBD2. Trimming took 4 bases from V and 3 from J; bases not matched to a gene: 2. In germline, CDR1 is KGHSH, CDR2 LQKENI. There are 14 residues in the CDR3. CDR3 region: CASSLTSGYNEQFF. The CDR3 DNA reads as TGTGCCAGCTCACTAACTAGCGGCTACAATGAGCAGTTCTTC. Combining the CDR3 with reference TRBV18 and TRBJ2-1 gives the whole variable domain NAGVMQNPRHLVRRRGQEARLRCSPMKGHSHVYWYRQLPEEGLKFMVYLQKENIIDESGMPKERFSAEFPKEGPSILRIQQVVRGDSAAYFCASSLTSGYNEQFFGPGTRLTVL.

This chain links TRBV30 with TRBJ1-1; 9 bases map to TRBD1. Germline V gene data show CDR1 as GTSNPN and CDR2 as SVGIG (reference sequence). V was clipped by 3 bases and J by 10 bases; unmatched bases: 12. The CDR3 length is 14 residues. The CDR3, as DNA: TGTGCCTGGAGCCCCGGGACAGGGTTGTTCGGAGCTTTCTTT. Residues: CAWSPGTGLFGAFF.

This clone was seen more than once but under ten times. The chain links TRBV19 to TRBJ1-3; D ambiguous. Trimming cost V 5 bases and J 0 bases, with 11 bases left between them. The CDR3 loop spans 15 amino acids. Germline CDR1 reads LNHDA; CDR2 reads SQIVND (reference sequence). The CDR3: CASSLPPGSGNTIYF. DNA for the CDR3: TGTGCCAGTAGTCTCCCGCCCGGCTCTGGAAACACCATATATTTT.

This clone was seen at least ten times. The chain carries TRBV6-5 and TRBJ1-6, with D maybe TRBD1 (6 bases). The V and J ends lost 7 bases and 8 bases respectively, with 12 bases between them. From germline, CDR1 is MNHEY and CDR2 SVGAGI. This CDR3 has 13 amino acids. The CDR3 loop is CASMGKGDSPLHF. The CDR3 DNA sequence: TGTGCCAGCATGGGTAAGGGGGATTCACCCCTCCACTTT.

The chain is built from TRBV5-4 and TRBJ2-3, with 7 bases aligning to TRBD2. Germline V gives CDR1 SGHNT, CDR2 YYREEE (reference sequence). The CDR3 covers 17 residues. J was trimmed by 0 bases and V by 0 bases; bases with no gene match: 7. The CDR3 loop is CASSLGEGTLSTDTQYF. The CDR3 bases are TGTGCCAGCAGCTTGGGGGAGGGAACCCTAAGCACAGATACGCAGTATTTT.

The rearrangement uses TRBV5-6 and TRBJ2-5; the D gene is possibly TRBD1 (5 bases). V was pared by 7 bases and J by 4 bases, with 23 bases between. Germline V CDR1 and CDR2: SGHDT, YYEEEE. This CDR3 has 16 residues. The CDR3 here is CASSNPGHRKSETQYF. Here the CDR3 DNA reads TGTGCCAGCTCAAACCCAGGACATCGGAAATCAGAGACCCAGTACTTC.

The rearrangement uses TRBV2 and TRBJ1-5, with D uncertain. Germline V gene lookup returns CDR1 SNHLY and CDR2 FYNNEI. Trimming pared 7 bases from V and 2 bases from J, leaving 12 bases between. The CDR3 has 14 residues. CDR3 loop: CASMAGSGNQPQHF. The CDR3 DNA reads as TGTGCCAGCATGGCGGGGTCGGGCAATCAGCCCCAGCATTTT.

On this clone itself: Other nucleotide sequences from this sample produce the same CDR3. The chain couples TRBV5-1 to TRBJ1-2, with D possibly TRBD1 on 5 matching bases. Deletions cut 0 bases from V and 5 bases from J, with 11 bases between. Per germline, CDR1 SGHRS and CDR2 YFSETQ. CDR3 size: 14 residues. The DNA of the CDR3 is TGCGCCAGCAGCTTGGAGGGTACAGGATATGGCTACACCTTC. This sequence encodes CASSLEGTGYGYTF.

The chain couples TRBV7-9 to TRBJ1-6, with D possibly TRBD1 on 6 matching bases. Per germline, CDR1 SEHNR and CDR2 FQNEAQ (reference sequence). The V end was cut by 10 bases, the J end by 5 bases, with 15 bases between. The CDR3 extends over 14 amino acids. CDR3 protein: CATPGAGDNSPLHF. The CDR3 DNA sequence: TGTGCCACCCCCGGGGCAGGGGATAATTCACCCCTCCACTTT.

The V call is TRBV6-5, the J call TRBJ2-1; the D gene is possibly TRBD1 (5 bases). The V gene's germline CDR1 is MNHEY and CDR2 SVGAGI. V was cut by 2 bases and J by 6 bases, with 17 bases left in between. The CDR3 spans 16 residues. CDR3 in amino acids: CASSYSSGQRRNEQFF. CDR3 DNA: TGTGCCAGCAGTTACAGTTCTGGACAAAGACGCAATGAGCAGTTCTTC.